The 5 T cell receptor beta chains in this list originate from one sample, sequenced in a study of T cells after yellow fever vaccination (dated by TCRdb to the late 2010s). Library method: 5' RACE. This sample was sequenced with an Illumina NovaSeq 6000. The public reads were reprocessed in TCRdb via fastp at Q25 and MiXCR, keeping in-frame beta chains. Here each entry gathers all rows of one CDR3 protein and keeps the most common genes and DNA. The table for this sample lists about 320,000 distinct CDR3 sequences; approximately 11% of them were counted only once. In total, the top ten clones hold 3% to 3.5% of the sample. In light of the paper, this sample's treatment or condition label describes: live attenuated yellow fever vaccine strain. The sample in question was CD4+ T cells sorted from PBMCs, obtained 45 days after the yellow fever booster vaccination. These receptor sequences come from a man between 18 and 29 years old who received the YFV17D yellow fever vaccine.

The table lists this clonotype with a few counts. The V and J genes are TRBV6-6 and TRBJ2-1, with D unresolved. Germline V lookup: CDR1 MNHNY, CDR2 SVGAGI (reference sequence). Deletions cut 2 bases from V and 6 bases from J, with 8 bases between. This CDR3 contains 13 residues. In DNA, the CDR3 is TGTGCCAGCAGTTACCCTGCCCTCAATGAGCAGTTCTTC. Encoded protein: CASSYPALNEQFF.

This clonotype has more than one count but fewer than ten. The chain is built from TRBV5-1 and TRBJ1-5; D call uncertain. This CDR3 contains 15 residues. Deletions cut 4 bases from V and 1 base from J, with 12 bases between. Germline lookup yields CDR1 SGHRS and CDR2 YFSETQ. The CDR3 is CASSPLGISNQPQHF. CDR3 nucleotides: TGCGCCAGCAGCCCCCTGGGGATAAGCAATCAGCCCCAGCATTTT.

This clonotype turned up a few times. The chain recombines TRBV24-1 with TRBJ1-1; D is possibly TRBD1 (5 bases). The ends were cut back, 6 bases at V and 11 bases at J, with 27 bases in the middle. This CDR3 has 16 residues. Germline values: CDR1 KGHDR, CDR2 SFDVKD. The CDR3 is CATSSNGAVLTCDAFF. DNA for the CDR3: TGTGCCACCAGTTCGAACGGGGCGGTTCTTACCTGCGATGCTTTCTTT.

This clonotype showed up just a few times. This chain uses TRBV5-1 with TRBJ1-5; D might be TRBD1 (5 bases). Trimming removed 0 bases at V and 2 bases at J, with 9 bases between. CDR1 SGHRS and CDR2 YFSETQ come from the germline V gene. The CDR3 is 15 amino acids. The DNA for the CDR3 is TGCGCCAGCAGCTTGGACGGGGCCGGCAATCAGCCCCAGCATTTT. Translation gives CASSLDGAGNQPQHF.

This chain links TRBV20-1 with TRBJ2-5, with D perhaps being TRBD1 or TRBD2 (6 bases each). Per germline, CDR1 DFQATT and CDR2 SNEGSKA (reference sequence). V shed 4 bases and J shed 5 bases, with 17 bases lying between them. The CDR3 spans 14 residues. The CDR3 protein is CSANFGGRYETQYF. The CDR3 nucleotides read TGCAGTGCTAACTTTGGGGGGCGCTACGAGACCCAGTACTTC.